Sequencing of this TCR beta chain was carried out in a study of blood T cells in healthy people across ages (dated by TCRdb to between 2015 and 2016). General notes on the study: In model experiments, template switching captured about one uniquely barcoded TCR beta cDNA molecule for every two T cells. To track age-related changes in TCR beta repertoire diversity, the study relied on deep sequencing normalized with unique cDNA molecular identifiers. Donors were grouped into four age groups: young (average approximately 16 years), middle-aged (about 38), aged (62) and long-lived (around 80). Donors of different ages were randomly distributed across sequencing lanes to avoid experimental bias. For two donors (one aged 18 to 30 and one aged 80 or older), the study analyzed two additional independent replicas of 1 million unique cDNA reads from the same blood draw.

Findings and caveats that apply to the study as a whole: As age increased, observed TCR beta diversity per million T cells dropped in a roughly linear way, and a significant reduction was already evident by age about 36. Because the CMV infection status of the donors was unknown, age-related changes in expanded clonotypes may potentially have been confounded. Total diversity estimates from one million sequenced T cells were considered lower bounds and underestimates. The long-lived group showed more naive CD4+ T cells, fewer expanded clones and increased TCR diversity than the aged group, suggesting age selection. There was a strong correlation between observed TCR beta diversity and the percentage of naive T cells measured by flow cytometry. Because profiling used bulk unsorted PBMCs, naive and antigen-experienced compartments could not be compared conclusively.

This clonotype has a handful of counts. Its antigen is not yet known. No quality values exist for individual bases; no much larger clone is one base distant. The method behind the library was 5' RACE. Instrument on record: Illumina HiSeq 2500. A second PCR of 7 to 11 cycles was run with a J-beta primer mix and a sample-barcoded 5' primer. Each TCR beta cDNA molecule received a unique molecular identifier from a template-switch 5' adaptor carrying 12 random nucleotides. Each sample yielded at least 3 million CDR3-containing paired-end reads. First-strand cDNA was synthesized from all RNA with the Mint cDNA synthesis kit, primed by a TRBC-specific oligonucleotide. Following uracil-DNA glycosylase treatment, a first 18-cycle PCR with universal primers M1SS and BC2_uni_R was performed on all cDNA. Per the source publication's procedure: For normalization, 1 million high-quality reads, each with a distinct molecular identifier, were randomly selected from each sample. Reads sharing molecular identifiers were discarded rather than binned into consensus sequences. CDR3 identification, clonotype clustering and error correction used MiTCR with a Q25 quality threshold and the strictest error-elimination algorithm. Lower-bound total TCR beta diversity was estimated with a nonparametric unseen species model using Euler transformation. In-frame beta chains were kept once TCRdb had trimmed the public reads at Q25 with fastp and called clones with MiXCR. Rows with one shared CDR3 protein collapse into an entry with the most common genes and DNA. For this entry, the V and J calls and clone size follow TCRdb and not the study's own pipeline. The sample contains 650,000 to 1,000,000 distinct CDR3 sequences, about 37% of them found a single time. The ten largest account for 10% to 15% of the sample.

V and J are truncated by 10 bases and 0 bases respectively, leaving an intervening sequence of 15 bases. As encoded in the germline V gene, CDR1 is ENHRY while CDR2 is SYGVKD. The CDR3 covers 15 residues, taking in both the cysteine and the phenylalanine. Solely the CDR3 DNA is kept, with 45 bases framed from the first base. Systemically healthy Caucasian individuals from Russia, roughly 40 in total and aged 6 to 90 years, were included as donors. Each donor gave approximately 9.4 milliliters of peripheral blood, drawn into EDTA-treated Vacutainer tubes. Ficoll-Paque density-gradient centrifugation was used to isolate PBMCs, with at least 6.5 million per sample. Trizol reagent was used to extract total RNA from the PBMCs, yielding at least 5.5 micrograms per sample. For every donor, flow cytometry on a PBMC aliquot measured the percentage of naive CD45RAhigh/CD27high T cells.

What was sequenced was blood. The TCR comes from a man between 18 and 35 years old in good health. Recombination linked TRBV10-3 to TRBJ2-2; no D gene is confidently identified. The CDR3 has the sequence CASCSETTNTGELFF. In nucleotides, the sequence is TGTGCCAGCTGCTCCGAGACGACGAACACCGGGGAGCTGTTTTTT.